Here is one T cell receptor (beta chain) with its context. Study processing details: How many nucleated cells were present was estimated from reference gene primer amplification. The data were produced by immunoSEQ multiplex PCR, yet TCRdb's version contains in-frame clones alone and is incomplete. From that table come the V and J calls and clone size; the DNA was used to work out D and trimming. This table holds roughly 180,000 clones, approximately 80% found once. These data come from a study of blood T cell repertoires in COVID-19. Turning to the study itself: Whether acute or convalescent, the COVID-19 samples came from the United States, Italy and Spain.

All enrollees were about 18 to 89 years old and from about two dozen US areas. Cohort allocation depended upon clinical history that participants reported. The sequence derives from a woman aged 55-69 years who had recovered from COVID-19. Sequenced sample: PBMCs or T cells enriched from blood (not recorded which).

The CDR3 loop reads CASSQDPRVNIQYF. The DNA for the CDR3 is TGTGCCAGCAGCCAAGATCCCAGGGTCAACATTCAGTACTTC. The V call is TRBV4-2, the J call TRBJ2-4; D is perhaps TRBD1 (5 bases). This CDR3 has 14 residues. The V end lost 0 bases, the J end lost 7 bases, and 10 bases lay between the germline ends. The germline V gene encodes CDR1 LGHNA and CDR2 YNFKEQ.